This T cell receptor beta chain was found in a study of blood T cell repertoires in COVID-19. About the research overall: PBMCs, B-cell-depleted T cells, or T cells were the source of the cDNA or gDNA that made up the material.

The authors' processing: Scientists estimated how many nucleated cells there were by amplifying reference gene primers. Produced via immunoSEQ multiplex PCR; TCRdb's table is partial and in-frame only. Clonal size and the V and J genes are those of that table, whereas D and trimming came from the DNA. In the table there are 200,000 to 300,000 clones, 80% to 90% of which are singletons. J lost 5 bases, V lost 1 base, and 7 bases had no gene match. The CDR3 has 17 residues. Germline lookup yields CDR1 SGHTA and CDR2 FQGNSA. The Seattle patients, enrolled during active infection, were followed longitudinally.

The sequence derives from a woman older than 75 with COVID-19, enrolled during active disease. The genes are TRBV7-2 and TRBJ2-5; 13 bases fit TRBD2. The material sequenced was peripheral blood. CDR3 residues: CASSLDGLAGVRETQYF. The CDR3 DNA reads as TGTGCCAGCAGCTTAGATGGACTAGCGGGAGTAAGGGAGACCCAGTACTTC.